This T cell receptor beta chain was obtained from a study of blood T cells in healthy people across ages. The second PCR ran about 6 to 12 cycles with a sample-barcoded 5' primer and J-beta primers. TCRdb recomputed calls from the 5' RACE reads with MiXCR, one row per CDR3 protein. The table lists hundreds of thousands of distinct CDR3 sequences, under 35% of them singletons, with around 16% in the top ten. This clonotype was detected a few times. CDR1 and CDR2 from the germline V gene are LNHDA and SQIVND (reference sequence). The CDR3 runs to 14 residues. The V end lost 7 bases, the J end lost 4 bases, and 16 bases lay between the germline ends.

This TCR came from a woman older than 75 in good health. The chain employs TRBV19 and TRBJ1-2; D might be TRBD1 (5 bases). The sample taken for sequencing was blood. CDR3 DNA sequence: TGTGCCAGTAAGGAGGGGACCTCTAGCTATGGCTACACCTTC. It is translated as CASKEGTSSYGYTF. Full variable domain (remainder filled in from reference TRBV19 and TRBJ1-2): DGGITQSPKYLFRKEGQNVTLSCEQNLNHDAMYWYRQDPGQGLRLIYYSQIVNDFQKGDIAEGYSVSREKKESFPLTVTSAQKNPTAFYLCASKEGTSSYGYTFGSGTRLTVV.